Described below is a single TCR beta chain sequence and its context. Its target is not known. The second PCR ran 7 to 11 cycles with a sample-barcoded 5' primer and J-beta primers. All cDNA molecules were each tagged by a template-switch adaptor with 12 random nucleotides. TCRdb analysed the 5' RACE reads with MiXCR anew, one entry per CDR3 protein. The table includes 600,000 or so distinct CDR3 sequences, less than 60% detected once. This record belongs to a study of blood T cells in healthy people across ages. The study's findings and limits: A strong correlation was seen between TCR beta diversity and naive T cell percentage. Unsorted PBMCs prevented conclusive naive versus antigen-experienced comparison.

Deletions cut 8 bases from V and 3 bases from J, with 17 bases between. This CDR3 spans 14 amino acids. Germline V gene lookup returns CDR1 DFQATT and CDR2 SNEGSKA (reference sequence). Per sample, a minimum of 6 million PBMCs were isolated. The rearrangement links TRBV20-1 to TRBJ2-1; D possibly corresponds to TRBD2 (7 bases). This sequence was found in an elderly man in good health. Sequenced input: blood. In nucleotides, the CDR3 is TGCAGTCCAAAAGGGGGGGGCCACTACAATGAGCAGTTCTTC. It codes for CSPKGGGHYNEQFF.